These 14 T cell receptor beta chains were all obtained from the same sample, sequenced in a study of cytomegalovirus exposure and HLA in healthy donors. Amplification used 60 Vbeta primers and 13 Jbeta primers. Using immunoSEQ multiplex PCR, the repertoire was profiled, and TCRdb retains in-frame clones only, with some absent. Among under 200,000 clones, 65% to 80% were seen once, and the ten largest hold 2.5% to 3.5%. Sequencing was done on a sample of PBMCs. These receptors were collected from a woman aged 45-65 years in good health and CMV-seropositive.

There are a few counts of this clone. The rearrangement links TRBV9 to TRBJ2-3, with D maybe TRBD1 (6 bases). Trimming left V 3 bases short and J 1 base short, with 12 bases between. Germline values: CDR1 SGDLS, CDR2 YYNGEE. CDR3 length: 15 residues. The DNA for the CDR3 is TGTGCCAGCAGCGGAGGGGGTTACGGCACAGATACGCAGTATTTT. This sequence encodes CASSGGGYGTDTQYF.

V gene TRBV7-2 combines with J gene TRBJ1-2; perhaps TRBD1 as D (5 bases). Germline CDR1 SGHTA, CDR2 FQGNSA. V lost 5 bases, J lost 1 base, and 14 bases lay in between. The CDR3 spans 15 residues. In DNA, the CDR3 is TGTGCCAGCAGCCCGGGGGACGGAGATAACTATGGCTACACCTTC. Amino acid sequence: CASSPGDGDNYGYTF.

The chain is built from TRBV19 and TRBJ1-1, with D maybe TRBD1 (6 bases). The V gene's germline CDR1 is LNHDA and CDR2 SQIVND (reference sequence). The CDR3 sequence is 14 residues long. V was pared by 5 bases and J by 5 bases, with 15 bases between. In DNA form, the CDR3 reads TGTGCCAGTAGTCGTCCAGGGGAGCGAACTGAAGCTTTCTTT. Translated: CASSRPGERTEAFF. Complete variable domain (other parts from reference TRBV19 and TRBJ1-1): DGGITQSPKYLFRKEGQNVTLSCEQNLNHDAMYWYRQDPGQGLRLIYYSQIVNDFQKGDIAEGYSVSREKKESFPLTVTSAQKNPTAFYLCASSRPGERTEAFFGQGTRLTVV.

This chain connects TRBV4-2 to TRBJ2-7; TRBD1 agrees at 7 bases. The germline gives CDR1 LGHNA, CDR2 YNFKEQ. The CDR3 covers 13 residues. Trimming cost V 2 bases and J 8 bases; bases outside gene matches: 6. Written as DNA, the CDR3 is TGTGCCAGCAGCCAACAGACAGGGTACCAGCAGTACTTC. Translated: CASSQQTGYQQYF.

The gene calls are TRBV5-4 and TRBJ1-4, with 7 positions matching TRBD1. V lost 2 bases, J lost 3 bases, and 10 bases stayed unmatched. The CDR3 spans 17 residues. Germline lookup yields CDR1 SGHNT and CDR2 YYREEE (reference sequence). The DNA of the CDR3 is TGTGCCAGCAGCTTAGGGGGCAGGGCGGAATCTAATGAAAAACTGTTTTTT. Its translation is CASSLGGRAESNEKLFF.

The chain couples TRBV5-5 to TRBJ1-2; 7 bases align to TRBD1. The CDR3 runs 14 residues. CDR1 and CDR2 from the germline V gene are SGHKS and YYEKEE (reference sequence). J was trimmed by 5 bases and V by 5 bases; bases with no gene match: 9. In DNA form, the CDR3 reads TGTGCCAGCAGTTTTGGACAGGATATATATGGCTACACCTTC. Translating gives CASSFGQDIYGYTF.

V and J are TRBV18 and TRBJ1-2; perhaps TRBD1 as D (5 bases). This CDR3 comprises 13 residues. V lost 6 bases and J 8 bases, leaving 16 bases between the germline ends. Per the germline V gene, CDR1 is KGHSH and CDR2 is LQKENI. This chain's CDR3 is CASSPLGGEGYTF. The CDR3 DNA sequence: TGTGCCAGCTCTCCCTTGGGGGGAGAAGGCTACACCTTC.

In DNA form, the CDR3 reads TGTGCCAGCAGCACGGGACTAGCGGGGGGGCCGGATACGCAGTATTTT. This encodes CASSTGLAGGPDTQYF. The chain joins TRBV5-4 to TRBJ2-3; 16 positions agree with TRBD2. Per germline, CDR1 SGHNT and CDR2 YYREEE (reference sequence). V trimming: 4 bases; J trimming: 6 bases; junction bases outside the gene matches: 5. This CDR3 has 16 residues.

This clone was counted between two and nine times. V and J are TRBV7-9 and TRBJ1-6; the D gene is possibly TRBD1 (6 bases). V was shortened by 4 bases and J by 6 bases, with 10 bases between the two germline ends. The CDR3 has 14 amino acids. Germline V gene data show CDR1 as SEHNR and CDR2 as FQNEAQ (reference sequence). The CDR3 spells CASSWNRANSPLHF. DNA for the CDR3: TGTGCCAGCAGCTGGAACAGGGCTAATTCACCCCTCCACTTT.

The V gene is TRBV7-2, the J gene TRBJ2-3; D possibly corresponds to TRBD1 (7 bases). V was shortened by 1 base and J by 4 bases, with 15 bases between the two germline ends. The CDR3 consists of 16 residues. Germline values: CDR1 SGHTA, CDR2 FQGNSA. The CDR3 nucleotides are TGTGCCAGCAGCTTAGAAGGCGGAGGGGGCTCAGATACGCAGTATTTT. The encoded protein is CASSLEGGGGSDTQYF.

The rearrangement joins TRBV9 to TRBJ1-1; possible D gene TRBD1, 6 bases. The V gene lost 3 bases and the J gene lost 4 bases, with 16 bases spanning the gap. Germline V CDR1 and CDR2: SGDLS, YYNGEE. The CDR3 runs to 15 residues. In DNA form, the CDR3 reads TGTGCCAGCAGCGCCCTACAGGGAATATCCACTGAAGCTTTCTTT. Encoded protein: CASSALQGISTEAFF.

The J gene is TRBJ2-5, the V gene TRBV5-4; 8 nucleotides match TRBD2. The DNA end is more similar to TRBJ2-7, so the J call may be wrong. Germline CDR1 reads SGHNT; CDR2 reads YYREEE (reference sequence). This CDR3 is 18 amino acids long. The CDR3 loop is CASSPSPSGGLYTYEQYF. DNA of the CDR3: TGTGCCAGCAGCCCCTCACCCAGCGGGGGCCTTTATACCTACGAGCAGTACTTC.

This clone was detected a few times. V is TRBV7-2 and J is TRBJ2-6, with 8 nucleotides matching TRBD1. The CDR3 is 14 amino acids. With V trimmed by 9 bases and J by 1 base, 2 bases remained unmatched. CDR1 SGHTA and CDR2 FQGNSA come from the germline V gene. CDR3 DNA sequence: TGTGCCAGTCGGACAGGGTCTGGGGCCAACGTCCTGACTTTC. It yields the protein CASRTGSGANVLTF.

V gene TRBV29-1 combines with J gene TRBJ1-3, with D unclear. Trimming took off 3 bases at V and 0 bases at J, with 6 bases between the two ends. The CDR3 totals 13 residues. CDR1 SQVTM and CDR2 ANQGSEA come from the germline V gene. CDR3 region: CSVESLSGNTIYF. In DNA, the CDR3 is TGCAGCGTTGAGTCCCTCTCTGGAAACACCATATATTTT.